The 2 T cell receptor beta chains below come from one sample, sequenced in a study of response to subunit inactivated influenza vaccine. TCRdb re-derived calls from the RT-PCR reads in MiXCR, one entry per CDR3 protein. The sample holds under 950,000 distinct CDR3 sequences, around 20% seen once. The material sequenced was PBMCs from blood, taken less than 6 days after vaccination. These receptor sequences come from a man between 45 and 60 years old who received an inactivated influenza vaccine.

The chain links TRBV20-1 to TRBJ1-1, with 7 nucleotides matching TRBD1. Germline V gene lookup returns CDR1 DFQATT and CDR2 SNEGSKA (reference sequence). The V and J ends lost 1 base and 2 bases, in that order; junction bases with no gene match: 10. The CDR3 runs 16 residues. CDR3 DNA: TGCAGTGCTAGAGTGTTGGGACAGTCAAAAAACACTGAAGCTTTCTTT. It codes for CSARVLGQSKNTEAFF.

The J gene is TRBJ2-1, the V gene TRBV29-1, with TRBD2 identical over 10 bases. The ends lost 5 bases at V and 4 bases at J; junction bases unmatched: 2. Per the germline V gene, CDR1 is SQVTM and CDR2 is ANQGSEA. This CDR3 spans 13 amino acids. This CDR3 is CSVSSGSYNEQFF. CDR3 DNA: TGCAGCGTTTCTAGCGGGAGTTACAATGAGCAGTTCTTC.